The clone carrying this T cell receptor (beta chain) appeared a few times. The CDR3 runs to 14 residues. Germline V gene lookup returns CDR1 SEHNR and CDR2 FQNEAQ (reference sequence). V shed 7 bases, J shed 5 bases, and the junction held 9 bases outside the gene matches. This entry comes from a study of cytomegalovirus exposure and HLA in healthy donors. Vbeta (60) and Jbeta (13) primers were used in the PCR. Sequencing used immunoSEQ multiplex PCR; TCRdb keeps in-frame clones, though not all of them. The table includes 130,000 or so clones, 82% detected once. The chain couples TRBV7-9 to TRBJ1-1; 8 bases agree with TRBD1. What was sequenced was PBMCs. The clonotype was recovered from a woman between 45 and 65 years old in good health and CMV-seropositive. CDR3 residues: CASTLPGGGTEAFF. The CDR3 nucleotides read TGTGCCAGCACCCTTCCAGGGGGCGGTACTGAAGCTTTCTTT.